Below, 5 T cell receptor beta chains from the same sample are listed, as sequenced in a study of blood T cell repertoires in COVID-19. Sequencing used immunoSEQ multiplex PCR; TCRdb keeps in-frame clones, though not all of them. Of a few hundred thousand clones in the sample, 90% were seen once. The sample consisted of peripheral blood. The receptors originated from a woman in her thirties or forties with COVID-19, enrolled during active disease.

The rearrangement joins TRBV4-1 to TRBJ1-5; D might be TRBD1 (5 bases). V lost 3 bases to trimming and J lost 9 bases, with 6 bases between them. Germline assignment: CDR1 MGHRA and CDR2 YSYEKL. CDR3 length: 11 residues. The CDR3 sequence: CASSHGGPQHF. The CDR3 nucleotides read TGCGCCAGCAGCCACGGGGGGCCCCAGCATTTT.

The chain links TRBV4-3 to TRBJ1-6, with TRBD1 matching 7 bases. Germline V lookup: CDR1 LGHNA, CDR2 YSLEER. V lost 4 bases, J lost 10 bases, and 10 bases stayed unmatched. The CDR3 length is 15 residues. The CDR3 here is CASSLDRVMGSPLHF. In DNA, the CDR3 is TGCGCCAGCAGCCTCGACAGGGTGATGGGATCACCCCTCCACTTT.

The chain uses TRBV5-1 and TRBJ2-2; a possible D gene is TRBD1 (7 bases). The germline V and J ends were trimmed by 0 bases and 13 bases, with 16 bases remaining between them. The CDR3 runs to 14 residues. Germline lookup yields CDR1 SGHRS and CDR2 YFSETQ. The CDR3 region has the DNA TGCGCCAGCAGCTTGGAAGGAGGGGGCGCGGTGCTGTTTTTT. This codes for CASSLEGGGAVLFF.

This clone turned up a few times. The chain has TRBV5-4 and TRBJ2-7; 8 nucleotides agree with TRBD1. Germline-derived CDR1 and CDR2 are SGHNT and YYREEE (reference sequence). The CDR3 contains 15 residues. Trimming removed 4 bases from V and 0 bases from J; junction bases left unmatched: 6. CDR3 sequence: CASSIRDRISYEQYF. CDR3 nucleotides: TGTGCCAGCAGCATCCGGGACAGGATCTCCTACGAGCAGTACTTC.

This chain connects TRBV7-2 to TRBJ2-2, with 10 nucleotides matching TRBD1. The V gene's germline CDR1 is SGHTA and CDR2 FQGNSA. The CDR3 runs 17 residues. V dropped 5 bases and J dropped 4; count of bases not matched to a gene: 10. CDR3 in DNA: TGTGCCAGCAGCCCAGTAACCGGGACAGGGGTCACCGGGGAGCTGTTTTTT. Translation: CASSPVTGTGVTGELFF.